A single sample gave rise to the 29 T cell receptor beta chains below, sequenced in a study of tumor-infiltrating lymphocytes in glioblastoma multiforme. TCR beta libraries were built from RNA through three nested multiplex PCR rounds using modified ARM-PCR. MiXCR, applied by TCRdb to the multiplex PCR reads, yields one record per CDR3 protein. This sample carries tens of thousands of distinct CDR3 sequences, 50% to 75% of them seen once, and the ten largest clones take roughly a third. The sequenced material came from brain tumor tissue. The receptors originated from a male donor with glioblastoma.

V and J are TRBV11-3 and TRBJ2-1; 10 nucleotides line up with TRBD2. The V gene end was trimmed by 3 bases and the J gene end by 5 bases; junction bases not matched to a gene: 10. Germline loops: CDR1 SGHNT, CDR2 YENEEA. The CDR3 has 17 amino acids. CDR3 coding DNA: TGTGCCAGCAGCTTGAGGCCTACTAGCGGGGCTGACAATGAGCAGTTCTTC. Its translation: CASSLRPTSGADNEQFF. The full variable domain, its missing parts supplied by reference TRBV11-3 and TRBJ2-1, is EAGVVQSPRYKIIEKKQPVAFWCNPISGHNTLYWYLQNLGQGPELLIRYENEEAVDDSQLPKDRFSAERLKGVDSTLKIQPAELGDSAVYLCASSLRPTSGADNEQFFGPGTRLTVL.

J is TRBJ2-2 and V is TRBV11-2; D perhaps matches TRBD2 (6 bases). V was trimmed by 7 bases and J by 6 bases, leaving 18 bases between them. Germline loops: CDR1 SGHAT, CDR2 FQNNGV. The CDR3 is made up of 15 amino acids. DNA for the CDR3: TGTGCCAGCATTGGTAAGCGGGCCGGAGCCGGGGAGCTGTTTTTT. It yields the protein CASIGKRAGAGELFF.

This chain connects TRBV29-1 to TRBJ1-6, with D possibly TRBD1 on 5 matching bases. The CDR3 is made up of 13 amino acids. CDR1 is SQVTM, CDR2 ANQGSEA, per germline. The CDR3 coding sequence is TGCGGCGCTGCCAGGGACGGAGAATCACCCCTCCACTTT. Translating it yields CGAARDGESPLHF.

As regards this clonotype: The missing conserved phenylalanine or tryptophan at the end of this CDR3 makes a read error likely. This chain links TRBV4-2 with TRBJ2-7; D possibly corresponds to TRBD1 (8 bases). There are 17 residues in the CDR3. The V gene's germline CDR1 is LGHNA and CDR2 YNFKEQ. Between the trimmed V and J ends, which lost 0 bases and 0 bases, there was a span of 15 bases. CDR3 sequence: CASSQEGTGGGSYEQYS. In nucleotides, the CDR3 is TGTGCCAGCAGCCAAGAGGGAACAGGGGGGGGCTCCTACGAGCAGTACTCC.

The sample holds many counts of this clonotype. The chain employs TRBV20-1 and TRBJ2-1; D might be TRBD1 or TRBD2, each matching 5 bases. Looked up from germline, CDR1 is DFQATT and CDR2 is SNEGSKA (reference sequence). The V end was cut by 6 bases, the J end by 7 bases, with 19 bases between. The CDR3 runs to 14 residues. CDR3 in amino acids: CSARDRYLSNEQFF. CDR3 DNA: TGCAGTGCCCGGGACCGGTACCTGTCGAATGAGCAGTTCTTC.

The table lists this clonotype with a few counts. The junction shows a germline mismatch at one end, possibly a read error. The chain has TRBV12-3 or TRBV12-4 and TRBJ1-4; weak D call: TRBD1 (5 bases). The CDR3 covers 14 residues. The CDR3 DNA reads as TGTGCCGGCAGTCCCTCTGACTTAGGGGAAAAGCTGTTTTTT. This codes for CAGSPSDLGEKLFF.

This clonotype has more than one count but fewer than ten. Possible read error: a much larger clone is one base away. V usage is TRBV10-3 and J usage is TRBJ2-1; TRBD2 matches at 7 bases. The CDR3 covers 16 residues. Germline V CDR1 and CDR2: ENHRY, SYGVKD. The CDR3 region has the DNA TGTTCCATCAGTGGAAGGGCGGGAGTTGTAGTGGATGAGCAGTTCTTC. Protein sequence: CSISGRAGVVVDEQFF.

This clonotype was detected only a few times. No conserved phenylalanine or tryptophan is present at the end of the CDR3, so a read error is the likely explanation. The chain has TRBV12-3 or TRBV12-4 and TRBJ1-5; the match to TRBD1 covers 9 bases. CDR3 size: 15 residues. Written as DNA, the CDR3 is TGTGCCAGCAGTATTGGGACAGGGAATTATCAGCACCAGCATTCT. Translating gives CASSIGTGNYQHQHS.

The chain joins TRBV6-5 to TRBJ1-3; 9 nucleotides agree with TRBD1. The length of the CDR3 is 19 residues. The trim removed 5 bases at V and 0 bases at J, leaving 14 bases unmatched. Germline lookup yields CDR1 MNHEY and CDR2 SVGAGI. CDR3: CASSVFLGTGKGSGNTIYF. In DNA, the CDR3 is TGTGCCAGCAGTGTCTTTTTAGGGACAGGGAAGGGCTCTGGAAACACCATATATTTT.

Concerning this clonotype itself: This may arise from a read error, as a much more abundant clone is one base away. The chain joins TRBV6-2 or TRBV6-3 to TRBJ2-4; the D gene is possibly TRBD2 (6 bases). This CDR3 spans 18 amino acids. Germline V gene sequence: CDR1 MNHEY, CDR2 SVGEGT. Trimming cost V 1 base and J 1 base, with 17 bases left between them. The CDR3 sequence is CASSYLIRRDRAKNIQYF. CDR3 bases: TGTGCCAGCAGTTACTTGATAAGGCGGGATCGGGCCAAAAACATTCAGTACTTC.

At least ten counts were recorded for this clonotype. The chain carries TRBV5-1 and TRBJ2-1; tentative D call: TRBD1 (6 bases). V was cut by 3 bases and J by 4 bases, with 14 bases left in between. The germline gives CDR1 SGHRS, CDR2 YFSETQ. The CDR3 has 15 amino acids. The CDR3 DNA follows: TGCGCCAGCAGCTCCTCGGGACAAGAGTACAATGAGCAGTTCTTC. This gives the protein CASSSSGQEYNEQFF.

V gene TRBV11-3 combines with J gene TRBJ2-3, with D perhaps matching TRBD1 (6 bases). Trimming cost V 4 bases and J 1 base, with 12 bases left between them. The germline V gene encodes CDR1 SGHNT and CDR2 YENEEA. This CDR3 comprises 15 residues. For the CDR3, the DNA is TGTGCCAGCAGCTATCCGGACAGCCGCACAGATACGCAGTATTTT. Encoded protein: CASSYPDSRTDTQYF.

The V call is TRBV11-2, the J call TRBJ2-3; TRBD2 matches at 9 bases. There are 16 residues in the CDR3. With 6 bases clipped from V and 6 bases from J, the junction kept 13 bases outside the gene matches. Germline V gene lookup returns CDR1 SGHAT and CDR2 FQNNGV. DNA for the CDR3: TGTGCCAGCAGGGTTAACAGACTAGCGGATGGGGATACGCAGTATTTT. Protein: CASRVNRLADGDTQYF.

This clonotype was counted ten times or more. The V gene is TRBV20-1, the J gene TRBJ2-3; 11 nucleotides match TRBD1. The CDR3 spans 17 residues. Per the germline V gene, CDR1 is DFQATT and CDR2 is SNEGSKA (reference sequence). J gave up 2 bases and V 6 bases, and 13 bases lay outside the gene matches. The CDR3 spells CSAPLDRGRYLTDTQYF. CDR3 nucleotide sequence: TGCAGTGCCCCGTTGGACAGGGGGCGTTATCTCACAGATACGCAGTATTTT.

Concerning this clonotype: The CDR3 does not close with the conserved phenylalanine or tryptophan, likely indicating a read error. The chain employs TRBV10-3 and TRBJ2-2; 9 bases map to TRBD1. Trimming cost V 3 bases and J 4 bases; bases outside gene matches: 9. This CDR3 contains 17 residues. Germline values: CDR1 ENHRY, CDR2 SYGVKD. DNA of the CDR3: TGTGCCATCAGTGACTACCTGGACAGGGGAAGCACCGGGGAGCTGTTTTTA. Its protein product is CAISDYLDRGSTGELFL.

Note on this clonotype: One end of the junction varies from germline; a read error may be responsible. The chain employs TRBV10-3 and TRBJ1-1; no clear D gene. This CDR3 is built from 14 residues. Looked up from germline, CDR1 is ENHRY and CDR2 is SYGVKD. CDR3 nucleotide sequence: TGCGCCATCAGTGAGTCTGGGGAGGGCTCTGAAGCTTTCTTT. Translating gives CAISESGEGSEAFF.

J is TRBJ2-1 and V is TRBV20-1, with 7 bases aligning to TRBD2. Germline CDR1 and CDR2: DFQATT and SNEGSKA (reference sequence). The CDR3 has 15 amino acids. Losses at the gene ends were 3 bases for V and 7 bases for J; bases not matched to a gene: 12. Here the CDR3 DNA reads TGCAGTGCTAGCGGACTAGATTCCCGCTTTAATGAGCAGTTCTTC. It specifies CSASGLDSRFNEQFF.

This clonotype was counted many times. The CDR3 here is CASSVQEDEQYF. Here the CDR3 DNA reads TGTGCCAGCAGCGTACAGGAGGACGAGCAGTACTTC. V gene TRBV11-3 combines with J gene TRBJ2-7; D may match TRBD1 or TRBD2 (5 bases each). The CDR3 consists of 12 residues. Germline CDR1 reads SGHNT; CDR2 reads YENEEA. Trimming took off 5 bases at V and 5 bases at J, with 10 bases between the two ends.

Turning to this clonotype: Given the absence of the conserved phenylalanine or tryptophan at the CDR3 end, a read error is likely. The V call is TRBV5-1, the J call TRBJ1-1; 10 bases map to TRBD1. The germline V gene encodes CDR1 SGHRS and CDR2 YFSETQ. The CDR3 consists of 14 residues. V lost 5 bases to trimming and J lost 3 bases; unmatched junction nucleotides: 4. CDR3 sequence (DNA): TGCGCCAGCAGGACAGGGGGCACGGACACTGAAGCTTTCTCT. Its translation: CASRTGGTDTEAFS.

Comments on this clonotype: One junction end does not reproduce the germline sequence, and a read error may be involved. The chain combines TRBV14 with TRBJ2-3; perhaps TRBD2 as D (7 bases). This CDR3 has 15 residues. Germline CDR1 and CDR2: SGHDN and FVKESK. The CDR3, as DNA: TGTGCCAGCATCCAAGGGGGGGGTTCCACAGATACGCAGTACTTT. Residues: CASIQGGGSTDTQYF.

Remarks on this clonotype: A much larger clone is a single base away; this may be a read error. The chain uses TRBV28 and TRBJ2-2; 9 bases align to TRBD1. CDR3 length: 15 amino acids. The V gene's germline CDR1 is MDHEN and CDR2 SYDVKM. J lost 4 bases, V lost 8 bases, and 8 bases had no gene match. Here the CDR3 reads CASGVRDRVTGELFF. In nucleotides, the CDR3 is TGTGCCAGCGGCGTTCGGGACAGGGTCACCGGGGAGCTGTTTTTT. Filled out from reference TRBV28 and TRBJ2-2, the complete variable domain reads DVKVTQSSRYLVKRTGEKVFLECVQDMDHENMFWYRQDPGLGLRLIYFSYDVKMKEKGDIPEGYSVSREKKERFSLILESASTNQTSMYLCASGVRDRVTGELFFGEGSRLTVL.

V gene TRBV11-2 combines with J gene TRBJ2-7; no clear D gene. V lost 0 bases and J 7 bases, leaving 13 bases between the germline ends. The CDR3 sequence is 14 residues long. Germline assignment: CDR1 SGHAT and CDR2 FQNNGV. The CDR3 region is CASSLDTAVKEQYF. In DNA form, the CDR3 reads TGTGCCAGCAGCTTAGACACGGCCGTAAAGGAGCAGTACTTC.

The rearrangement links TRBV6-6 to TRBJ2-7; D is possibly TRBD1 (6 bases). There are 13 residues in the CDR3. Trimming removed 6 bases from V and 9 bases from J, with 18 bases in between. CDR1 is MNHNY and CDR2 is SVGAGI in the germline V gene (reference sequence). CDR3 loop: CASSNPQGIGQYF. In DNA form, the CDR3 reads TGTGCCAGCAGCAATCCTCAGGGGATCGGGCAGTACTTC.

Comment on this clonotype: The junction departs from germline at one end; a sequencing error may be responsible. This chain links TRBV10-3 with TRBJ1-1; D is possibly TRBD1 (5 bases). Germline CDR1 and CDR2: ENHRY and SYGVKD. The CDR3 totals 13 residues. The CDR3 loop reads CSAWEGLKTEAFF. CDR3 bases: TGTTCCGCCTGGGAGGGACTGAAGACTGAAGCTTTCTTT.

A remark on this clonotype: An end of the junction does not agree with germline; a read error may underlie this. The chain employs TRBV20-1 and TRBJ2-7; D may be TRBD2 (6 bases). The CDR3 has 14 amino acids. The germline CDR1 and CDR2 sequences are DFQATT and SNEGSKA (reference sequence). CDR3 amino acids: CSAPPAGRPYEQYF. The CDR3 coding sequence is TGCAGTGCTCCGCCGGCGGGGAGACCCTACGAACAGTACTTC.

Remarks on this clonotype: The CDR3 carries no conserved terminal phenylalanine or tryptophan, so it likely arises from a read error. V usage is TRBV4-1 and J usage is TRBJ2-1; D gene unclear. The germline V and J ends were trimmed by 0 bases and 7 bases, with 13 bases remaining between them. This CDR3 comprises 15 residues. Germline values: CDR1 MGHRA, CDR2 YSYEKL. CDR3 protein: CASSQEERPLNEQFL. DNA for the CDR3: TGCGCCAGCAGCCAAGAAGAAAGGCCCTTAAATGAGCAGTTCCTC.

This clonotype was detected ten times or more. CDR3 loop: CSARKAAGSYNEQFF. DNA of the CDR3: TGCAGTGCTAGAAAGGCAGCTGGCTCCTACAATGAGCAGTTCTTC. The gene calls are TRBV20-1 and TRBJ2-1; D gene ambiguous. Germline CDR1 reads DFQATT; CDR2 reads SNEGSKA (reference sequence). The CDR3 loop spans 15 amino acids. V gave up 2 bases and J gave up 0 bases, with 11 bases separating them.

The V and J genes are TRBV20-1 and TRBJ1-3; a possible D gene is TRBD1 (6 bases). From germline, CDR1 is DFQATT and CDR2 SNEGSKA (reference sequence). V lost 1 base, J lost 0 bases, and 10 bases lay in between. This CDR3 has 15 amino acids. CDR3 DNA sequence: TGCAGTGCTAGAGTCACAGGGTTCTCTGGAAACACCATATATTTT. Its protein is CSARVTGFSGNTIYF.

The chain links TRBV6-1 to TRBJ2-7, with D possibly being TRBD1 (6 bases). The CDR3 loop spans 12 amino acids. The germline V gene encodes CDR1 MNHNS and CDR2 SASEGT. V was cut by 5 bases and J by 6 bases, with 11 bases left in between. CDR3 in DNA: TGTGCCAGCAGTAGACAGGACTGCGAGCAGTACTTC. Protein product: CASSRQDCEQYF.